This is a list of T cell receptor beta chains from one sample in a study of T cell repertoires in cytomegalovirus infection. Each CDR3 protein is one row after TCRdb ran MiXCR on the reads. Altogether about 150,000 distinct CDR3 sequences are present, 17% being singletons, with the ten largest covering around a sixth. The sequencing sample was made of CD8+ T cells from PBMCs. The receptors stem from a human donor in good health (CMV status not recorded). Some clones in this sample may be carry-over from other donors' samples. CDR3s leave out the opening cysteine and the closing phenylalanine or tryptophan. Rows give clone size only sometimes, using once, few, many, or a class for an expanded clone.

J gene	V gene	clone size	CDR3 protein
TRBJ1-2	TRBV7-2	-	ASSRGQGPNYGYT
TRBJ1-1	TRBV9	few	ASSTTGTVFDEAF
TRBJ2-6	TRBV12-3/TRBV12-4	-	ASSPPGLGANVLT
TRBJ1-5	TRBV6-2/TRBV6-3	few	ASSYSYQPQH
TRBJ2-5	TRBV24-1	few	ATSPDGSQETQY
TRBJ2-7	TRBV20-1	-	SAVQGRAWSYEQY
TRBJ2-2	TRBV7-6	-	AGGQPTGELF
TRBJ1-2	TRBV7-8	few	ASSSRQGLNYGYT
TRBJ1-3	TRBV6-2/TRBV6-3	once	ASNAGQRSGNTIY
TRBJ2-3	TRBV28	few	ASTFAGGTDTQY
TRBJ2-2	TRBV15	few	ATSPGTSRTGELF
TRBJ1-5	TRBV28	few	ASSFLTPNQPQH
TRBJ2-1	TRBV7-2	few	ASSLGPGGHNEQF
TRBJ2-1	TRBV11-2	few	ASSLWGDNEQF
TRBJ2-7	TRBV7-2	few	ASSQRGEVRDEQY
TRBJ2-1	TRBV7-6	few	ASSRASYNEQF
TRBJ2-1	TRBV27	-	ASSFIRDRPNNEQF
TRBJ1-1	TRBV4-2	few	ASAGGGGTEAF
TRBJ2-7	TRBV7-2	-	ASSPSMGVDEQY
TRBJ2-2	TRBV6-2/TRBV6-3	few	ASSYSKPSTGELF
TRBJ2-1	TRBV7-2	few	ASSLALGDPYNEQF
TRBJ2-2	TRBV2	-	ASASPGNTGELF